This T cell receptor beta chain was captured in a study of Tregs in tolerant kidney transplant recipients (dated by TCRdb to between 2018 and 2020). Study-level background: The transplants used related donors with nonmyeloablative bone marrow transplantation, and mixed chimerism in the human trials was transient. Before combined kidney and bone marrow transplantation, this study identified donor-specific regulatory T cells using TCRbeta sequencing and then followed those same cells after transplant. General findings and caveats noted by the study authors: Biological reproducibility was not directly assessed, although technical replication error appeared to be minimal. The most biologically relevant and donor-specific TCRbeta repertoire appeared to be identified by expanding Tregs with activated donor B cells. In tolerant patients, the expansion of donor-specific Tregs was greater than global Treg expansion, suggesting that the expansion was antigen-driven rather than nonspecific. For some patients the PCR primers changed over time, which made it impossible to compare the samples from those patients at the nucleotide level. Because the study included only a small number of patients, the results must be confirmed in larger populations and under other immunosuppression protocols.

The CDR3 runs 15 residues from the cysteine to the phenylalanine. The sequence is cut down to CDR3 DNA, 45 bases in frame from base 1. The germline V gene encodes CDR1 LNHNV and CDR2 YYDKDF (reference sequence). Trimmed from V: 5 bases; trimmed from J: 0 bases; junction bases lacking a gene match: 3. The sample's time point label, decoded: blood sample drawn before combined kidney and bone marrow transplant. Thawed PBMCs were FACS-sorted into unstimulated Tregs (CD4+CD25+CD127-), CD4+ non-Tregs (CD4+CD25-), CD4 cells and CD8 cells. Patients were a few combined kidney and bone marrow transplant recipients from the ITN036ST trial, and only these trial subjects had samples available. Healthy control blood was processed by Ficoll density gradient to PBMCs and cryopreserved; patient PBMCs were collected before and after transplant. Genomic DNA was extracted from sorted cells with the QIAGEN DNeasy Blood and Tissue Kit for TCRbeta CDR3 sequencing. Through immunoSEQ, high-throughput TCRbeta CDR3 sequencing was done commercially, including PCR amplification with internal controls and bias correction. The original methods were these. Unique productive TCRbeta sequences were defined by CDR3 nucleotide sequence where primers matched, otherwise by CDR3 amino acid sequence with Vbeta and Jbeta genes. To correct for sorting error, sequences found in more than one sorted population at a frequency ratio of 2:1 or less were discarded, and the remaining shared sequences were assigned to the population with the higher frequency. A sequence counted as donor-reactive if, in CFSE-low cells, the sequence had a frequency of at least 0.01% and was expanded at least 5-fold compared with unstimulated cells. Jensen-Shannon divergence calculated on the top 100 TCRbeta sequences ranked by frequency was used to measure repertoire divergence. For samples with multiple sequencing runs, sorting error was corrected separately for each run before the runs were pooled. TCRdb obtained this table from immuneACCESS and retained in-frame rearrangements with V and J assigned. These tables miss some clones; where compared with another copy, unresolved V genes account for less than half of the shortfall, and the remainder is unexplained. D and trimming come from the DNA, and the V and J calls and clone size come from that table. The sample table shows approximately 93,000 clones, and roughly 93% are seen once. Together, the top ten hold 0.46% of the sample.

Concerning this clone: Its target antigen remains unknown. Base qualities were left out, and no much larger clone turns up one base away.

The chain couples TRBV15 to TRBJ1-2, and 10 junctional nucleotides match TRBD1. The receptor's source is a human donor who received a combined kidney and bone marrow transplant. Sequencing was performed on CD4+ T cells from blood, taken before the transplant. Here is the DNA: TGTGCCACCAGCTCAGGACAGGGGGCTAACTATGGCTACACCTTC. Translated, it reads CATSSGQGANYGYTF.